One and the same sample provided the 10 T cell receptor beta chains below, sequenced in a study of blood T cells in healthy people across ages. A sample-barcoded 5' primer and a J-beta primer mix were used in a second PCR of roughly 7 to 12 cycles. In TCRdb, the 5' RACE reads were re-called with MiXCR into one record per CDR3 protein. Here the sample spans about 680,000 distinct CDR3 sequences, around 49% being singletons. Sequenced: blood. The receptor set was obtained from a woman between 55 and 75 years old in good health.

This clonotype has only a few counts. The V call is TRBV12-3 or TRBV12-4, the J call TRBJ1-1; weak D call: TRBD1 (5 bases). Trimming shortened V by 6 bases and J by 5 bases, and 10 bases separated the two germline ends. CDR3 length: 12 amino acids. CDR3 DNA: TGTGCCAGCAGCCGGGACGGGACTGAAGCTTTCTTT. Translation: CASSRDGTEAFF.

There are a few counts of this clonotype. This sequence joins TRBV10-3 and TRBJ2-4; 7 bases are a match to TRBD1. Germline CDR1 is ENHRY and CDR2 is SYGVKD. There are 15 residues in the CDR3. With V trimmed by 5 bases and J by 3 bases, 7 bases remained unmatched. CDR3 DNA: TGTGCCATCAGTTCGACAGGGAAGGGCAAAAACATTCAGTACTTC. It codes for CAISSTGKGKNIQYF.

The V call is TRBV7-8, the J call TRBJ1-5, with D unclear. The CDR3 has 13 residues. Germline assignment: CDR1 SGHVS and CDR2 FQNEAQ. V dropped 4 bases and J dropped 7 bases, with 11 bases sitting between them. CDR3 sequence reads: CASSYQLEQPQHF. CDR3 nucleotide sequence: TGTGCCAGCAGCTACCAATTGGAACAGCCCCAGCATTTT.

The chain employs TRBV28 and TRBJ1-1, with a weak D call TRBD1 (5 bases). From germline, CDR1 is MDHEN and CDR2 SYDVKM. V was cut by 6 bases and J by 6 bases, with 14 bases left in between. The CDR3 sequence is 13 residues long. The CDR3 nucleotides read TGTGCCAGCAGGACGGGGGAAGGACCTGAAGCTTTCTTT. Protein: CASRTGEGPEAFF.

This sequence joins TRBV28 and TRBJ1-4; 7 bases agree with TRBD1. Unmatched junction bases numbered 5, after V lost 5 bases and J lost 5 bases. The CDR3 is 14 residues long. Germline V CDR1 and CDR2: MDHEN, SYDVKM. Here the CDR3 reads CASSGGQKNEKLFF. For the CDR3, the DNA is TGTGCCAGCAGTGGGGGACAGAAAAATGAAAAACTGTTTTTT.

The CDR3 coding sequence is TGCAGTGTTTCGACTCTCTCCCGCAAAGAAGAGACCCAGTACTTC. This codes for CSVSTLSRKEETQYF. This rearrangement joins TRBV20-1 to TRBJ2-5; D ambiguous. CDR1 and CDR2 from the germline V gene are DFQATT and SNEGSKA (reference sequence). The CDR3 contains 15 residues. Trimming removed 7 bases from V and 3 bases from J, with 21 bases in between.

The chain has TRBV27 and TRBJ2-1; TRBD1 aligns across 7 bases. CDR1 MNHEY and CDR2 SMNVEV come from the germline V gene (reference sequence). J gave up 3 bases and V 5 bases, and 1 base lay outside the gene matches. The CDR3 runs to 13 residues. The CDR3 bases are TGTGCCAGCAGTAGGGGGCTCTACAATGAGCAGTTCTTC. Its translation is CASSRGLYNEQFF.

This clonotype was picked up a small number of times. The gene calls are TRBV4-3 and TRBJ1-2; 9 bases fit TRBD1. This CDR3 spans 16 amino acids. The trim removed 0 bases at V and 4 bases at J, leaving 6 bases unmatched. In germline, CDR1 is LGHNA, CDR2 YSLEER. The CDR3 sequence: CASSQDPRTGAYGYTF. The CDR3 DNA follows: TGCGCCAGCAGCCAAGATCCTAGGACAGGGGCCTATGGCTACACCTTC.

This chain uses TRBV19 with TRBJ1-5; D is unclear. The V gene lost 1 base and the J gene lost 9 bases, with 13 bases spanning the gap. Germline V gene sequence: CDR1 LNHDA, CDR2 SQIVND (reference sequence). The CDR3 is 14 residues long. CDR3: CASSIGGSQSPQHF. The CDR3 DNA follows: TGTGCCAGTAGTATAGGAGGATCGCAATCGCCCCAGCATTTT.

This chain uses TRBV20-1 with TRBJ2-3, with TRBD2 matching 7 bases. The CDR3 has 15 amino acids. Germline CDR1 is DFQATT and CDR2 is SNEGSKA (reference sequence). After removal of 6 bases from V and 4 bases from J, the junction contained 13 bases not matched to a gene. The CDR3 region is CSAPRASGPADTQYF. CDR3 in DNA: TGCAGTGCCCCCCGGGCTAGCGGCCCGGCAGATACGCAGTATTTT.